A selection of T cell receptor beta chains follows, all from one sample in a study of patients and donors after allogeneic stem cell transplantation. One entry per CDR3 protein, called by TCRdb with MiXCR from the RT-PCR reads. The data contain 20,000 to 30,000 distinct CDR3 sequences, 8% to 10% of them singletons. Sequenced input: blood, either unsorted or a sorted T cell fraction (not recorded which). The receptors shown here come from a human donor who was either an allogeneic HSCT recipient or a stem cell or donor lymphocyte infusion donor (not recorded which). It is not recorded whose cells these are; they may come from a transplant donor. CDR3s include the opening cysteine and the closing phenylalanine or tryptophan. The D gene is left open where the match is weak. For some rows the clone size is stated as once, few or many, or as a class when expanded; others skip it.

TRBV28	NA	NA	TRBJ1-2	TGTGCCAGCAGTTTCCCGAAGAGGGGCTACACCTTC	CASSFPKRGYTF
TRBV18	few	NA	TRBJ2-1	TGTGCCAGCTCACCACGTGGCGCGGGACGGAATGAGCAGTTCTTC	CASSPRGAGRNEQFF
TRBV11-2	many	NA	TRBJ2-7	TGTGCCAGCAGCTTACTGCCAAAGGACGAGCAGTACTTC	CASSLLPKDEQYF
TRBV20-1	many	NA	TRBJ2-7	TGCAGTGCCAGCGACACGTCCTACGAGCAGTACTTC	CSASDTSYEQYF
TRBV20-1	NA	NA	TRBJ1-5	TGCAGTGCTAGGGGTGGGGCGGACAGCGGTTCGGCCCAGCATTTT	CSARGGADSGSAQHF
TRBV11-2	NA	TRBD1	TRBJ2-3	TGTGCCAGCAGCCCGACGAACAGGGGAAATACGCAGTATTTT	CASSPTNRGNTQYF
TRBV19	few	NA	TRBJ2-6	TGTGCCAGTAATTATAGGTCCGGGGCCAACGTCCTGACTTTC	CASNYRSGANVLTF
TRBV10-3	few	NA	TRBJ2-2	TGTGCCATCGGCGAGTGGTTCGACACCGGGGAGCTGTTTTTT	CAIGEWFDTGELFF
TRBV2	medium-sized	TRBD2	TRBJ2-7	TGTGCCAGCAGTGCGCCGCCGGGACTAGCGGGGTTCTCCTACGAGCAGTACTTC	CASSAPPGLAGFSYEQYF
TRBV7-9	many	NA	TRBJ1-2	TGTGCCAGCAGCCTGAGCGGCCTGATCTATGGCTACACCTTC	CASSLSGLIYGYTF
TRBV7-6	NA	TRBD2	TRBJ2-2	TGTGCCAGCAGCTTAGACCTAGCGGGGGGCCTGGGTACCGGGGAGCTGTTTTTT	CASSLDLAGGLGTGELFF
TRBV7-9	NA	NA	TRBJ2-1	TGTGCCAGCAGCCCTCATACCTACAATGAGCAGTTCTTC	CASSPHTYNEQFF
TRBV28	NA	NA	TRBJ2-5	TGTGCCAGCACCGCACCGATGGGGGGCTCGGAGACCCAGTACTTC	CASTAPMGGSETQYF
TRBV28	few	NA	TRBJ2-7	TGTGCCAGCAGTCCGCACGTCTCTTACGAGCAGTACTTC	CASSPHVSYEQYF
TRBV29-1	few	NA	TRBJ2-3	TGCAGCCTCCAAAGGGGGGGGACAGATACGCAGTATTTT	CSLQRGGTDTQYF
TRBV7-9	NA	NA	TRBJ2-5	TGTGCCAGCAGCTTAGCGAGCGGGTCGGGAGAGACCCAGTACTTC	CASSLASGSGETQYF
TRBV4-1	few	NA	TRBJ2-7	TGCGCCAGCAGCCGGAGCCTGGACAACTCCTACGAGCAGTACTTC	CASSRSLDNSYEQYF
TRBV2	NA	NA	TRBJ2-7	TGTGCCAGTGGGGACTTCGACTCCTACGAGCAGTACTTC	CASGDFDSYEQYF
TRBV19	NA	NA	TRBJ1-5	TGTGCCAGTACCCCCTTTCAGCCTTATCAGCCCCAGCATTTT	CASTPFQPYQPQHF
TRBV11-1	many	NA	TRBJ1-1	TGTGCCAGCAGCTCGGGACAAGGAACAACCGGGGACACTGAAGCTTTCTTT	CASSSGQGTTGDTEAFF
TRBV7-9	many	NA	TRBJ2-1	TGTGCCAGCAGCTTAGGGAGGTACAATGAGCAGTTCTTC	CASSLGRYNEQFF
TRBV11-1	NA	NA	TRBJ2-6	TGTGCCAGCAGTTTCTGGGGACACTCTTCCTCGAGCTCTGGGGCCAACGTCCTGACTTTC	CASSFWGHSSSSSGANVLTF
TRBV27	few	NA	TRBJ1-6	TGTGCCAGCAGTTATAGGAATTCACCCCTCCACTTT	CASSYRNSPLHF
TRBV3-1	many	NA	TRBJ1-1	TGTGCCAGCAGCCAAGGGGAATCTGAAGCTTTCTTT	CASSQGESEAFF
TRBV28	NA	TRBD1	TRBJ2-3	TGTGCCAGCAGACGAAGACAGGGGCTCACAGATACGCAGTATTTT	CASRRRQGLTDTQYF
TRBV10-3	NA	NA	TRBJ1-1	TGTGCCATCTCGGGCCAGGGCTTCACTGAAGCTTTCTTT	CAISGQGFTEAFF
TRBV7-9	medium-sized	TRBD1	TRBJ2-1	TGTGCCAGCAGCTTATCAACAGGGGGCAATGAGCAGTTCTTC	CASSLSTGGNEQFF
TRBV10-3	many	NA	TRBJ2-7	TGTGCCATCAGTGAGCCCTGGGAACAGCCTGAGCAGTACTTC	CAISEPWEQPEQYF
TRBV7-9	many	NA	TRBJ1-5	TGTGCCAGCAGCTTATTGGGGTGGGATCAGCCCCAGCATTTT	CASSLLGWDQPQHF
TRBV7-9	few	NA	TRBJ2-3	TGTGCCAGCAGCTCTGCGATACCGGGGCCTGGTACGCAGTATTTT	CASSSAIPGPGTQYF
TRBV10-3	many	TRBD2	TRBJ2-3	TGTGCCATAGCCTTAGCGGGCCCACACACAGATACGCAGTATTTT	CAIALAGPHTDTQYF
TRBV11-2	NA	TRBD1	TRBJ2-1	TGTGCCAGCAGACAGGGGACAGGGCAGTTCTTC	CASRQGTGQFF
TRBV5-8	NA	NA	TRBJ2-3	TGTGCCAGCAGCTTGGAGGCGACAGATACGCAGTATTTT	CASSLEATDTQYF
TRBV24-1	many	NA	TRBJ1-5	TGTGCCACCAGTGAAGGGTCTAGCAATCAGCCCCAGCATTTT	CATSEGSSNQPQHF
TRBV4-2	many	TRBD2	TRBJ2-5	TGTGCCAGCAGCCAGCCTAGCGGGAGTGAGACCCAGTACTTC	CASSQPSGSETQYF
TRBV15	many	NA	TRBJ2-7	TGTGCCACCAGCAGAGGTCGCCACGAGCAGTACTTC	CATSRGRHEQYF
TRBV20-1	NA	NA	TRBJ2-5	TGCAGTGCTTTAGCAAACAGGGAGCAAGAGACCCAGTACTTC	CSALANREQETQYF
TRBV30	many	TRBD2	TRBJ2-7	TGTGCCTGGAGTGTGGGACTAGCGGGCTACGAGCAGTACTTC	CAWSVGLAGYEQYF
TRBV28	many	NA	TRBJ2-7	TGTGCCAGCAGTCCCGTCCCTACCTACGAGCAGTACTTC	CASSPVPTYEQYF
TRBV20-1	large	NA	TRBJ1-1	TGCAGTGCTAGAGAGGGGCTCCCTGAAGCTTTCTTT	CSAREGLPEAFF
TRBV6-5	few	NA	TRBJ1-6	TGTGCCAGCAGTTACTCGAAGGACTCACCCCTCCACTTT	CASSYSKDSPLHF
TRBV28	many	NA	TRBJ1-3	TGTGCCAGCAGCCGTCGGGGCAGGGCCTCTGGAAACACCATATATTTT	CASSRRGRASGNTIYF
TRBV10-3	many	NA	TRBJ2-1	TGTGCCATCAGTGAGAGGGGGGCGCTTAATGAGCAGTTCTTC	CAISERGALNEQFF
TRBV6-1	NA	NA	TRBJ2-1	TGTGCCAGCCTTGCAGGGTACAATGAGCAGTTCTTC	CASLAGYNEQFF
TRBV11-2	NA	NA	TRBJ1-3	TGTGCCAGCAGCTTTAGCGCCAGGTTTGGAAACACCATATATTTT	CASSFSARFGNTIYF
TRBV10-2	many	NA	TRBJ1-1	TGCGCCAGCAGTGAGCAGGAGCAGTACACTGAAGCTTTCTTT	CASSEQEQYTEAFF
TRBV7-2	many	TRBD2	TRBJ2-7	TGTGCCAGCAGCTTAAAGGCTAGCGGGGGTGGCGAGCAGTACTTC	CASSLKASGGGEQYF
TRBV5-1	many	NA	TRBJ2-3	TGCGCCAGCAGTCGTCAGGGGACCACAGATACGCAGTATTTT	CASSRQGTTDTQYF
TRBV2	many	TRBD2	TRBJ2-2	TGTGCCAGCAGGGGACTAGGAAGCACCGGGGAGCTGTTTTTT	CASRGLGSTGELFF
TRBV11-3	many	TRBD2	TRBJ2-5	TGTGCCAGCGGGGCGGGGGATGAGACCCAGTACTTC	CASGAGDETQYF
TRBV7-9	NA	NA	TRBJ2-1	TGTGCCAGCAGCTTAAGTCGGGGCGCGAACAATGAGCAGTTCTTC	CASSLSRGANNEQFF
TRBV20-1	few	TRBD1	TRBJ2-7	TGCAGTGCTAGAGATCCTAGGACAGGGGTCGTAGGCGAGCAGTACTTC	CSARDPRTGVVGEQYF